Listed here are 28 T cell receptor beta chains from one sample, sequenced in a study of naive and memory T cell subsets. Two oligonucleotides, mixed equimolar, formed the beta constant-region primer covering TRBC1 and TRBC2. The ligated cDNA underwent four PCR rounds using SP2 and nested alpha and beta constant-region primers. TCRdb fed the UMI-ligation and nested PCR reads into MiXCR, producing one record per CDR3 protein. This sample has roughly 80,000 distinct CDR3 sequences, with 9% found just once. Specimen: naive CD8+ T cells from blood. These receptors were obtained from a human donor in good health.

This clonotype appeared many times. The chain carries TRBV5-4 and TRBJ1-2; D unresolved. CDR1 SGHNT and CDR2 YYREEE come from the germline V gene (reference sequence). This CDR3 has 13 amino acids. The ends were cut back, 0 bases at V and 2 bases at J, with 5 bases in the middle. Here the CDR3 reads CASSLGVNYGYTF. In DNA form, the CDR3 reads TGTGCCAGCAGCTTGGGGGTGAACTATGGCTACACCTTC.

V and J are TRBV7-2 and TRBJ2-2; no definite D call. This CDR3 has 16 amino acids. The germline gives CDR1 SGHTA, CDR2 FQGNSA. The germline V and J ends were trimmed by 1 base and 1 base, with 10 bases remaining between them. The CDR3 region has the DNA TGTGCCAGCAGCTTAGTCTATAGGTTGAACACCGGGGAGCTGTTTTTT. Protein product: CASSLVYRLNTGELFF.

This clonotype has at least ten counts. V and J are TRBV5-1 and TRBJ2-3, with 8 bases matching TRBD2. Germline V gene sequence: CDR1 SGHRS, CDR2 YFSETQ. With V trimmed by 5 bases and J by 5 bases, 10 bases remained unmatched. The length of the CDR3 is 15 residues. CDR3: CASRRKRELGDTQYF. CDR3 DNA sequence: TGCGCCAGCAGGAGGAAGCGGGAGTTGGGAGATACGCAGTATTTT. The whole variable domain, remainder taken from reference TRBV5-1 and TRBJ2-3, is KAGVTQTPRYLIKTRGQQVTLSCSPISGHRSVSWYQQTPGQGLQFLFEYFSETQRNKGNFPGRFSGRQFSNSRSEMNVSTLELGDSALYLCASRRKRELGDTQYFGPGTRLTVL.

The sample holds a few counts of this clonotype. The gene calls are TRBV10-3 and TRBJ2-7, with TRBD1 matching over 10 bases. The germline V gene encodes CDR1 ENHRY and CDR2 SYGVKD. Trimming at V came to 3 bases and at J to 2 bases, leaving 4 bases not matched to a gene. There are 15 residues in the CDR3. CDR3 sequence reads: CAISDGDRGPYEQYF. The DNA of the CDR3 is TGTGCCATCAGTGACGGGGACAGGGGCCCCTACGAGCAGTACTTC.

This clonotype was detected a few times. The chain employs TRBV20-1 and TRBJ2-7; no definite D call. Germline V gene data show CDR1 as DFQATT and CDR2 as SNEGSKA (reference sequence). V was clipped by 6 bases and J by 0 bases, with 21 bases between them. The CDR3 is 16 amino acids. The CDR3 is CSARLDLAFLSYEQYF. The CDR3, as DNA: TGCAGTGCCCGACTTGATCTTGCCTTCCTCTCCTACGAGCAGTACTTC.

The chain links TRBV7-8 to TRBJ2-7; the D gene could be TRBD1 or TRBD2 (5 bases each). The CDR3 length is 14 residues. Trimming removed 5 bases at V and 4 bases at J, with 15 bases between. Looked up from germline, CDR1 is SGHVS and CDR2 is FQNEAQ. DNA of the CDR3: TGTGCCAGCAGCCCTTCAGGGTCGGGATACGAGCAGTACTTC. Amino acids: CASSPSGSGYEQYF.

This chain joins TRBV12-3 or TRBV12-4 and TRBJ2-2; 9 bases map to TRBD2. This CDR3 spans 15 amino acids. With 5 bases clipped from V and 1 base from J, the junction kept 2 bases outside the gene matches. CDR3 sequence (DNA): TGTGCCAGCAGTCCTAGCGGGGTGAACACCGGGGAGCTGTTTTTT. It specifies CASSPSGVNTGELFF.

The chain employs TRBV7-2 and TRBJ2-7; the D is unclear. Trimming took 2 bases from V and 0 from J, leaving 8 bases between them. The CDR3 sequence is 14 residues long. Germline assignment: CDR1 SGHTA and CDR2 FQGNSA. CDR3 amino acids: CASSLQPSSYEQYF. For the CDR3, the DNA is TGTGCCAGCAGCTTACAGCCGAGCTCCTACGAGCAGTACTTC.

This clonotype was observed a handful of times. The chain joins TRBV19 to TRBJ1-5; unclear D gene. V shed 7 bases and J shed 6 bases, with 16 bases lying between them. The CDR3 runs to 14 residues. CDR1 and CDR2 from the germline V gene are LNHDA and SQIVND (reference sequence). The CDR3 DNA follows: TGTGCCAGTAATTGGCAGGAAGGTTTTCAGCCCCAGCATTTT. Translated: CASNWQEGFQPQHF.

This clonotype was detected a few times. Here the CDR3 reads CASSLAQRGENYGYTF. CDR3 DNA: TGTGCCAGCAGCTTAGCGCAACGGGGGGAAAACTATGGCTACACCTTC. The J gene is TRBJ1-2, the V gene TRBV7-9, with a possible D match to TRBD1 (5 bases). V dropped 0 bases and J dropped 2 bases, with 13 bases sitting between them. Germline lookup yields CDR1 SEHNR and CDR2 FQNEAQ (reference sequence). The CDR3 runs to 16 residues.

This clonotype was detected a few times. This chain links TRBV7-7 with TRBJ2-5, with D perhaps TRBD2 (6 bases). This CDR3 is built from 16 residues. Germline CDR1 and CDR2: SSHAT and FNYEAQ (reference sequence). Trimming pared 1 base from V and 5 bases from J, leaving 17 bases between. The CDR3 DNA is TGTGCCAGCAGCTTAGAAGGTGTTTCTAGCGTTGAGACCCAGTACTTC. This translates into CASSLEGVSSVETQYF.

V and J are TRBV28 and TRBJ2-6, with a possible D match to TRBD1 (5 bases). Per germline, CDR1 MDHEN and CDR2 SYDVKM. V lost 3 bases to trimming and J lost 0 bases, with 9 bases between them. This CDR3 has 16 amino acids. The CDR3 coding sequence is TGTGCCAGCAGTTTTTCGACAGACTCTGGGGCCAACGTCCTGACTTTC. Translating it yields CASSFSTDSGANVLTF.

The chain is built from TRBV7-8 and TRBJ1-3; the D gene is possibly TRBD1 (6 bases). The CDR3 has 15 amino acids. V was cut by 5 bases and J by 0 bases, with 11 bases left in between. Germline V gives CDR1 SGHVS, CDR2 FQNEAQ. The chain's CDR3 is CASSPGEGSGNTIYF. DNA for the CDR3: TGTGCCAGCAGCCCAGGGGAGGGCTCTGGAAACACCATATATTTT.

This clonotype was seen at least ten times. J is TRBJ2-3 and V is TRBV30; D not resolved. Germline V lookup: CDR1 GTSNPN, CDR2 SVGIG (reference sequence). The V gene lost 4 bases and the J gene lost 7 bases, with 12 bases spanning the gap. This CDR3 has 12 residues. CDR3 sequence (DNA): TGTGCCTGGAAGGTGGGTCTTCATACGCAGTATTTT. Its translation is CAWKVGLHTQYF.

Only a few counts were recorded for this clonotype. The gene calls are TRBV5-5 and TRBJ1-1; 11 bases fit TRBD1. Trimming took 3 bases from V and 7 from J; bases not matched to a gene: 11. Germline assignment: CDR1 SGHKS and CDR2 YYEKEE (reference sequence). The CDR3 length is 16 residues. CDR3 coding DNA: TGTGCCAGCAGCTCTTGGACAGGGGGCGCGGGAGATGAAGCTTTCTTT. Translating it yields CASSSWTGGAGDEAFF.

The rearrangement links TRBV7-9 to TRBJ2-3; TRBD1 or TRBD2 may be the D gene (6 bases each). The germline V and J ends were trimmed by 4 bases and 1 base, with 21 bases remaining between them. CDR3 length equals 18 residues. CDR1 is SEHNR and CDR2 is FQNEAQ in the germline V gene (reference sequence). CDR3 region: CASSSSGAPKDGTDTQYF. The CDR3 coding sequence is TGTGCCAGCAGCTCATCGGGGGCCCCGAAAGACGGCACAGATACGCAGTATTTT.

This clonotype was seen only a few times. The CDR3, as DNA: TGTGCCTGGAGTGAATATCAAGCAGACTACGAGCAGTACTTC. This gives the protein CAWSEYQADYEQYF. This chain links TRBV30 with TRBJ2-7, with D uncertain. The V end lost 1 base, the J end lost 3 bases, and 13 bases lay between the germline ends. CDR1 is GTSNPN, CDR2 SVGIG, per germline (reference sequence). The CDR3 loop spans 14 amino acids.

The V call is TRBV7-9, the J call TRBJ1-2; D gene ambiguous. This CDR3 is 12 amino acids long. Trimming left V 5 bases short and J 5 bases short, with 9 bases between. From germline, CDR1 is SEHNR and CDR2 FQNEAQ (reference sequence). CDR3 in amino acids: CASSGMAYGYTF. DNA of the CDR3: TGTGCCAGCAGCGGTATGGCGTATGGCTACACCTTC.

This clonotype has ten or more counts. The chain links TRBV10-3 to TRBJ1-5, with TRBD1 as a possible D gene (6 bases). CDR1 ENHRY and CDR2 SYGVKD come from the germline V gene. V lost 1 base and J lost 5, with 9 bases in between. The CDR3 sequence is 14 residues long. CDR3 sequence reads: CAISELQGDQPQHF. In nucleotides, the CDR3 is TGTGCCATCAGTGAGTTACAGGGAGATCAGCCCCAGCATTTT.

This clonotype has just a few counts. The chain joins TRBV5-4 to TRBJ2-1, with TRBD2 matching over 11 bases. Unmatched junction bases numbered 4, after V lost 4 bases and J lost 7 bases. The CDR3 covers 14 residues. CDR1 is SGHNT, CDR2 YYREEE, per germline (reference sequence). The DNA for the CDR3 is TGTGCCAGCAGCGTAGCGGGAGGGGCAAATGAGCAGTTCTTC. Protein product: CASSVAGGANEQFF. Drawing the rest from reference TRBV5-4 and TRBJ2-1, the complete variable domain is ETGVTQSPTHLIKTRGQQVTLRCSSQSGHNTVSWYQQALGQGPQFIFQYYREEENGRGNFPPRFSGLQFPNYSSELNVNALELDDSALYLCASSVAGGANEQFFGPGTRLTVL.

The chain joins TRBV28 to TRBJ2-4; maybe TRBD2 (5 bases). The germline CDR1 and CDR2 sequences are MDHEN and SYDVKM. The CDR3 is made up of 16 amino acids. Trimming removed 1 base at V and 1 base at J, with 11 bases between. The CDR3: CASSLLRGSAKNIQYF. CDR3 nucleotide sequence: TGTGCCAGCAGTTTATTACGAGGGTCCGCCAAAAACATTCAGTACTTC. The full variable domain, completed using reference TRBV28 and TRBJ2-4, is DVKVTQSSRYLVKRTGEKVFLECVQDMDHENMFWYRQDPGLGLRLIYFSYDVKMKEKGDIPEGYSVSREKKERFSLILESASTNQTSMYLCASSLLRGSAKNIQYFGAGTRLSVL.

This clonotype was seen many times. This chain uses TRBV6-5 with TRBJ2-7, with TRBD1 matching over 8 bases. Germline CDR1 MNHEY, CDR2 SVGAGI. The CDR3 totals 13 residues. Losses at the gene ends were 6 bases for V and 1 base for J; bases not matched to a gene: 2. CDR3 amino acids: CASRTGESYEQYF. The CDR3 coding sequence is TGTGCCAGCAGGACAGGGGAATCCTACGAGCAGTACTTC.

The chain has TRBV6-6 and TRBJ2-1, with D possibly being TRBD1 (6 bases). Trimming stripped 2 bases from V and 9 bases from J, with 11 bases between. CDR1 is MNHNY, CDR2 SVGAGI, per germline (reference sequence). The CDR3 consists of 13 residues. CDR3 region: CASSYVQGSEQFF. The CDR3 DNA is TGTGCCAGCAGTTACGTGCAGGGGTCTGAGCAGTTCTTC.

This clonotype showed up many times. The chain employs TRBV19 and TRBJ2-7, with TRBD1 as a possible D gene (5 bases). Germline CDR1 reads LNHDA; CDR2 reads SQIVND (reference sequence). Between the trimmed V and J ends, which lost 3 bases and 6 bases, there was a span of 12 bases. This CDR3 contains 13 residues. CDR3 residues: CASSMFVGVEQYF. In nucleotides, the CDR3 is TGTGCCAGTAGTATGTTTGTAGGGGTCGAGCAGTACTTC. Drawing the rest from reference TRBV19 and TRBJ2-7, the complete variable domain is DGGITQSPKYLFRKEGQNVTLSCEQNLNHDAMYWYRQDPGQGLRLIYYSQIVNDFQKGDIAEGYSVSREKKESFPLTVTSAQKNPTAFYLCASSMFVGVEQYFGPGTRLTVT.

As DNA, the CDR3 is TGTGCCAGCCACGACCAGGGGGACGGAAACACCATATATTTT. Translation gives CASHDQGDGNTIYF. The V call is TRBV2, the J call TRBJ1-3; 7 nucleotides line up with TRBD1. V trimming: 8 bases; J trimming: 4 bases; junction bases outside the gene matches: 8. The CDR3 spans 14 residues. In germline, CDR1 is SNHLY, CDR2 FYNNEI.

The CDR3 coding sequence is TGTGCCAGCAGCCAAACGTCGGGACCCGGGAGCGAGCAGTACTTC. Translation: CASSQTSGPGSEQYF. J is TRBJ2-7 and V is TRBV6-2 or TRBV6-3, with a possible D match to TRBD2 (6 bases). Trimming shortened V by 6 bases and J by 6 bases, and 21 bases separated the two germline ends. The CDR3 is 15 residues long. Germline loops: CDR1 MNHEY, CDR2 SVGEGT.

This clonotype was seen repeatedly, ten times or more. The rearrangement joins TRBV4-3 to TRBJ2-3, with a tentative D call TRBD2 (5 bases). Germline CDR1 reads LGHNA; CDR2 reads YSLEER. V lost 0 bases to trimming and J lost 4 bases, with 17 bases between them. This CDR3 spans 17 amino acids. The CDR3 region is CASSQESGRRWPDTQYF. The CDR3 region has the DNA TGCGCCAGCAGCCAAGAAAGCGGAAGACGCTGGCCAGATACGCAGTATTTT.

The chain uses TRBV6-1 and TRBJ1-2; weak D call: TRBD1 (6 bases). The V gene lost 7 bases and the J gene lost 4 bases, with 16 bases spanning the gap. Per the germline V gene, CDR1 is MNHNS and CDR2 is SASEGT. CDR3 length: 14 amino acids. CDR3 in DNA: TGTGCCAGCACGCCCATAGGACAGCTCTATGGCTACACCTTC. It translates to CASTPIGQLYGYTF.